This T cell receptor (beta chain) was identified during a study of regulatory T cells in long-lasting Graves disease. In building TCR beta libraries, iRepertoire HTBI primers were used together with Arm-PCR of CDR3 regions. MiXCR was run by TCRdb on the multiplex PCR reads, yielding one entry per CDR3 protein. This sample has about 290,000 distinct CDR3 sequences, with 22% found just once. Concerning this clonotype itself: Its target is unknown. One end of the junction does not line up with germline, which may come from a read error.

Overall study findings and caveats: Among samples with persistent disease, TRBV28, TRBJ1-2 and TRBJ2-5 were favored.

This sample's time point: persistent/refractory GD, antithyroid drugs over 5 years with positive TRAb. PBMCs provided the RNA from which the TCR library was made. This CDR3 is built from 15 residues. Germline-derived CDR1 and CDR2 are SSHAT and FNYEAQ (reference sequence). The V gene is TRBV7-7, the J gene TRBJ2-5; 7 bases fit TRBD2. This clonotype originated in a female donor with Graves disease. Specimen: peripheral blood mononuclear cells (PBMCs), collected when the disease was refractory, from a patient treated with antithyroid drugs. The DNA of the CDR3 is TGTGCTAGCAGCTTAGTCGGGGGGAGCGGAGAGACCCAGTACTTC. Amino acid sequence: CASSLVGGSGETQYF.